This T cell receptor (beta chain) comes out of a study of shared clonotypes between healthy human individuals. The overall study: Per-donor plates numbered three CD4 naive, three CD4 memory, two CD8 naive and one CD8 memory.

CDR1 and CDR2 (germline): SGDLS, YYNGEE. The ends were cut back, 3 bases at V and 0 bases at J, with 16 bases in the middle. The CDR3 consists of 17 residues. Produced via immunoSEQ multiplex PCR; TCRdb's table is partial and in-frame only. The sample consists of a few million clones, around 90% of them appearing once. Points from the study as a whole: Naive subsets usually exceeded memory subsets in estimated richness. In the sorted subsets, rarefaction showed sequencing was incomplete despite large depth. Generation probabilities were higher for clonotypes shared across all four sorted-subset donors than for unshared ones.

Regarding this clone: Antigen unknown.

The sequence came from a man younger than 35 in good health. Some clones in this sample may be carry-over from other donors' samples. The specimen was naive CD4+ T cells from PBMCs. Described subset: CD45RA+ positively selected. This chain joins TRBV9 and TRBJ1-3, with D unclear. Written as DNA, the CDR3 is TGTGCCAGCAGCGCAGCAGCTAGCTTACCCTCTGGAAACACCATATATTTT. Translation gives CASSAAASLPSGNTIYF.